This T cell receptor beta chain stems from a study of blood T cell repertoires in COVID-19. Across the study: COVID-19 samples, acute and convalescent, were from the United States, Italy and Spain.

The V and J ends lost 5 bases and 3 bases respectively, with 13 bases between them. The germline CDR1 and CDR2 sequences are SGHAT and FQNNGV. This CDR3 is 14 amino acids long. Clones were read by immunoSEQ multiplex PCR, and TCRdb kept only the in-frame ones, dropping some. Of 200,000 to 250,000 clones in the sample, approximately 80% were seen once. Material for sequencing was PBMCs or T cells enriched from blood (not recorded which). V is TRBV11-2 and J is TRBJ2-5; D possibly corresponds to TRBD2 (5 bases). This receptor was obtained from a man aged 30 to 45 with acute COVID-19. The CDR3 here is CASSPTGNEETQYF. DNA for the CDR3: TGTGCCAGCAGCCCTACCGGGAACGAAGAGACCCAGTACTTC.